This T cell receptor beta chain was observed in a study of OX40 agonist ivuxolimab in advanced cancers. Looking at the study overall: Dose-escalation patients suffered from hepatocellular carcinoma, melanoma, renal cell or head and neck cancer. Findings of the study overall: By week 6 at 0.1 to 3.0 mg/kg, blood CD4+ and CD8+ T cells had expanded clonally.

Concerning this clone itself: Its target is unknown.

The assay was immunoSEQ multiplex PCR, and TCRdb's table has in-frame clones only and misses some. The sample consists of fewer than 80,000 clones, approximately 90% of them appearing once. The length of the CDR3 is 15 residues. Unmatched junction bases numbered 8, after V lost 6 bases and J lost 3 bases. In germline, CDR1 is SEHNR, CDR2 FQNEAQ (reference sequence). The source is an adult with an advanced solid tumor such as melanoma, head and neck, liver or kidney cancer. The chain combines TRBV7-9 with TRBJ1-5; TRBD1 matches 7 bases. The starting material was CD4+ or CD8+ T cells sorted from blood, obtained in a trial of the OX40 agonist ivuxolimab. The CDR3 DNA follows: TGTGCCAGCAGTTCCGGACAGGTCGTCAATCAGCCCCAGCATTTT. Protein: CASSSGQVVNQPQHF.